These 8 T cell receptor beta chains originate from one sample sequenced in a study of technical replicates of blood from several donors. The assay was immunoSEQ multiplex PCR, and TCRdb's table has in-frame clones only and misses some. The data contain about 100,000 clones, roughly 95% of them singletons. Sequencing was carried out using T cells isolated from PBMCs. The receptors were sampled from a human donor in good health.

V is TRBV30 and J is TRBJ2-3; 7 nucleotides line up with TRBD1. Germline CDR1 and CDR2: GTSNPN and SVGIG (reference sequence). The CDR3 is made up of 15 amino acids. J lost 0 bases, V lost 5 bases, and 8 bases had no gene match. CDR3 in amino acids: CAWGPTGSSTDTQYF. The CDR3 nucleotides read TGTGCCTGGGGGCCGACAGGGTCTAGCACAGATACGCAGTATTTT.

The chain is built from TRBV4-2 and TRBJ1-3, with 7 bases matching TRBD1. Germline CDR1 is LGHNA and CDR2 is YNFKEQ. This CDR3 has 16 amino acids. The junction had 10 bases not matched to a gene; V was cut back by 4 bases and J by 4 bases. This CDR3 is CASSRGTEGSGNTIYF. The CDR3 DNA follows: TGTGCCAGCAGCCGAGGGACAGAGGGGTCCGGAAACACCATATATTTT.

This chain links TRBV27 with TRBJ2-3; TRBD1 aligns across 8 bases. V lost 4 bases to trimming and J lost 6 bases; unmatched junction nucleotides: 12. The CDR3 extends over 16 amino acids. CDR1 and CDR2 from the germline V gene are MNHEY and SMNVEV (reference sequence). DNA for the CDR3: TGTGCCAGCAGTTACCATCTCACAGGGGGGCCTGATACGCAGTATTTT. It translates to CASSYHLTGGPDTQYF.

The chain links TRBV7-3 to TRBJ2-1; 9 bases line up with TRBD2. The CDR3 sequence is 18 residues long. The V segment lost 5 bases and the J segment 6 bases; nucleotides outside the gene matches: 17. Germline V CDR1 and CDR2: SGHTA, FQGTGA. The CDR3 nucleotides are TGTGCCAGCAGCCCCCTCCCAAATGGGGCGGGAGGGTCCAATGAGCAGTTCTTC. Translating it yields CASSPLPNGAGGSNEQFF. The whole variable domain, filled in from reference TRBV7-3 and TRBJ2-1, reads GAGVSQTPSNKVTEKGKYVELRCDPISGHTALYWYRQSLGQGPEFLIYFQGTGAADDSGLPNDRFFAVRPEGSVSTLKIQRTERGDSAVYLCASSPLPNGAGGSNEQFFGPGTRLTVL.

As DNA, the CDR3 is TGTGCCAGCAGTTTAGTTTTAGGCGGTTACAGGCAGACCTACGAGCAGTACTTC. This encodes CASSLVLGGYRQTYEQYF. The chain links TRBV28 to TRBJ2-7, with a tentative D call TRBD1 (5 bases). V was shortened by 2 bases and J by 2 bases, with 22 bases between the two germline ends. Germline values: CDR1 MDHEN, CDR2 SYDVKM. The CDR3 consists of 18 residues.

V and J are TRBV7-9 and TRBJ1-2, with D possibly being TRBD1 (6 bases). Between the trimmed V and J ends, which lost 5 bases and 8 bases, there was a span of 21 bases. The CDR3 is 15 residues long. Germline-derived CDR1 and CDR2 are SEHNR and FQNEAQ (reference sequence). The CDR3 sequence: CASSGHVRGAGGYTF. CDR3 in DNA: TGTGCCAGCAGCGGCCATGTGCGGGGGGCCGGAGGCTACACCTTC.

The CDR3 reads CASSQDYKDGPSVLGVDTQYF. Written as DNA, the CDR3 is TGTGCCAGCAGCCAAGATTATAAGGACGGCCCTAGCGTCTTAGGGGTAGATACGCAGTATTTT. The chain uses TRBV4-2 and TRBJ2-3, with D maybe TRBD2 (6 bases). V was shortened by 0 bases and J by 5 bases, with 30 bases between the two germline ends. Germline CDR1 is LGHNA and CDR2 is YNFKEQ. The CDR3 runs 21 residues.

This rearrangement joins TRBV7-2 to TRBJ1-5; no reliable D call. Germline V gene lookup returns CDR1 SGHTA and CDR2 FQGNSA. V was pared by 5 bases and J by 6 bases, with 8 bases between. The CDR3 is 12 residues long. The CDR3 protein is CASSLSSQPQHF. The CDR3 nucleotides read TGTGCCAGCAGCCTAAGTAGTCAGCCCCAGCATTTT. The full variable domain, in which reference TRBV7-2 and TRBJ1-5 provide the parts outside the CDR3, is GAGVSQSPSNKVTEKGKDVELRCDPISGHTALYWYRQSLGQGLEFLIYFQGNSAPDKSGLPSDRFSAERTGGSVSTLTIQRTQQEDSAVYLCASSLSSQPQHFGDGTRLSIL.